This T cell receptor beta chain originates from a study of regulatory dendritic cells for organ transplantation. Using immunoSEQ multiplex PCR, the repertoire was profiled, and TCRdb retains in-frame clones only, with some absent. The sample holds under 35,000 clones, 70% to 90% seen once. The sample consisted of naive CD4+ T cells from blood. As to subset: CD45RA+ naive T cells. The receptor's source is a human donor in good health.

The CDR3, as DNA: TGTGCCAGCAGTGACCCGTCTCGCCCGGGAATTGTCCAAGAGACCCAGTACTTC. This gives the protein CASSDPSRPGIVQETQYF. This chain joins TRBV25-1 and TRBJ2-5; perhaps TRBD2 as D (5 bases). In germline, CDR1 is MGHDK, CDR2 SYGVNS. V shed 3 bases and J shed 1 base, with 21 bases lying between them. The CDR3 extends over 18 amino acids.